The clone carrying this T cell receptor beta chain has just a few counts. The antigen remains unidentified. The sample is drawn from a study of T cells after yellow fever vaccination. Study as a whole: Those fractions that held only low numbers of cells were prepared using the SMART-Seq v4 Ultra Low Input RNA kit. Study-level points and caveats: Post-booster repertoires contained most primary-vaccination clones again (roughly 96% CD4, roughly 90% CD8). There was a possibility that FACS-sorted repertoires contained abundant clonotypes contaminating from the bulk population.

Template switching by 5'RACE produced TCR cDNA, adding a universal primer site and UMIs. TCRdb independently ran MiXCR on the 5' RACE reads; one entry per CDR3 protein. This repertoire shows about 510,000 distinct CDR3 sequences, less than 25% found once; its top ten account for roughly 16%. Trimming shortened V by 2 bases and J by 6 bases, and 11 bases separated the two germline ends. The CDR3 runs 14 residues. The source of this sequence is a man aged 18 to 29 who received the YFV17D yellow fever vaccine. The sequencing here drew on PBMCs, taken roughly 20 days after the first yellow fever vaccination. The genes are TRBV12-3 or TRBV12-4 and TRBJ1-5, with D tentatively TRBD1 (5 bases). The CDR3 DNA is TGTGCCAGCAGTTTACAAGGGGCGGCTCAGCCCCAGCATTTT. Translated, it gives CASSLQGAAQPQHF.